The clone carrying this T cell receptor beta chain was seen a few times. As yet, its antigen is unknown. The data belong to a study of cytomegalovirus exposure and HLA in healthy donors. Whole-study results and caveats: Within the data, a cluster of highly shared sequence variants was likely a sequencing artifact. Overall, roughly 160 TCR beta chains were annotated as cytomegalovirus-associated.

The CDR3 is made up of 13 amino acids. The ends lost 4 bases at V and 7 bases at J; junction bases unmatched: 4. CDR1 is LNHDA, CDR2 SQIVND, per germline (reference sequence). PCR was performed using 60 Vbeta and 13 Jbeta primers. The data were produced by immunoSEQ multiplex PCR, yet TCRdb's version contains in-frame clones alone and is incomplete. This table holds roughly 59,000 clones, about two thirds found once. The sequencing input was PBMCs. The J gene is TRBJ2-1, the V gene TRBV19; 7 nucleotides align to TRBD2. The sequence came from a man aged 40-49 years in good health and CMV-seropositive. The CDR3 DNA sequence: TGTGCCAGTAGTAGCGGGAGAATAAATGAGCAGTTCTTC. Protein: CASSSGRINEQFF.